A selection of T cell receptor beta chains follows, all from one sample in a study of shared clonotypes between healthy human individuals. This table comes from immunoSEQ multiplex PCR, and its TCRdb copy is limited to in-frame clones, with some not included. The table lists about 1 million clones, 75% to 80% of them singletons. The material sequenced was memory CD4+ T cells from PBMCs. Every receptor here comes from a man between 18 and 35 years old in good health. Some clones in this sample may be carry-over from other donors' samples. Both conserved end residues are part of each CDR3. D genes are given only for firm matches. Not all rows give a size; the values are once, few, many and, for expanded clones, a class.

V	D	J	size	DNA	CDR3
TRBV5-4	TRBD2	TRBJ2-7	-	TGTGCCAGCAGCTTGATCGTCCCCGCGCGGGGGGGGGAGCAGTACTTC	CASSLIVPARGGEQYF
TRBV9	-	TRBJ2-5	-	TGTGCCAGCAGCGTAAGATCCGGGGGCGGTGACCCGACCCAGTACTTC	CASSVRSGGGDPTQYF
TRBV9	TRBD2	TRBJ2-1	-	TGTGCCAGCAGCGCTGCGGCCGGGACTAGCGGGTACAATGAGCAGTTCTTC	CASSAAAGTSGYNEQFF
TRBV4-2	-	TRBJ2-1	-	TGTGCCAGCAGCCAAGACTCGGGAGCCTCCTACAATGAGCAGTTCTTC	CASSQDSGASYNEQFF
TRBV28	-	TRBJ1-3	-	TGTGCCAGCACCCTACCGACCTTGGGACATAAGGGTGGAAACACCATATATTTT	CASTLPTLGHKGGNTIYF
TRBV14	-	TRBJ1-4	-	TGTGCCAGCAGCCAAGCCCTGACAACTAATGAAAAACTGTTTTTT	CASSQALTTNEKLFF
TRBV29-1	TRBD2	TRBJ2-7	-	TGCAGCGTAACATCAGAACCGGGACTAGAAGACTTC	CSVTSEPGLEDF
TRBV11-2	-	TRBJ2-3	few	TGTGCCAGCAGCTTAGTGGGCCAGTCCACAGATACGCAGTATTTT	CASSLVGQSTDTQYF
TRBV28	TRBD2	TRBJ2-7	once	TGTGCCAGCAGTATTGATACCGGGACTAGCGGGAGGAGAGGCTACGAGCAGTACTTC	CASSIDTGTSGRRGYEQYF
TRBV28	-	TRBJ2-7	-	TGTGCCAGCATTGGGCCCGGGACTTCCTACGAGCAGTACTTC	CASIGPGTSYEQYF
TRBV28	TRBD1	TRBJ1-5	few	TGTGCCAGCAGTTTAGACTACAGGGGAAGACAGCCCCAGCATTTT	CASSLDYRGRQPQHF
TRBV5-1	TRBD2	TRBJ2-3	-	TGCGCCAGCGCTCCACTAGCGGGAGGCGGAGATACGCAGTATTTT	CASAPLAGGGDTQYF
TRBV28	-	TRBJ2-7	few	TGTGCCAGCAGTTTCCGAACAGGCTCCTACGAGCAGTACTTC	CASSFRTGSYEQYF
TRBV5-4	-	TRBJ2-3	-	TGTGCCAGCAGCTTTCGGAGGGATACAGGGACAGATACGCAGTATTTT	CASSFRRDTGTDTQYF
TRBV2	TRBD1	TRBJ1-2	-	TGTGCCAGCAGCTTACAGGGGGCCGGCTATGGCTACACCTTC	CASSLQGAGYGYTF
TRBV10-2	-	TRBJ1-1	-	TGCGCCAGCAGCTTCGAGGGAGGGAACACTGAAGCTTTCTTT	CASSFEGGNTEAFF
TRBV28	TRBD2	TRBJ2-4	once	TGTGCCAGCAGTATAGCGGGAGCAGCCAAAAACATTCAGTACTTC	CASSIAGAAKNIQYF
TRBV7-3	-	TRBJ2-2	-	TGTGCCAGCAGCAAATACGGGCAGGGGAACACCGGGGAGCTGTTTTTT	CASSKYGQGNTGELFF
TRBV28	-	TRBJ2-6	-	TGTGCCAGCGGTAAGGCCGTGACGAGCTCTGGGGCCAACGTCCTGACTTTC	CASGKAVTSSGANVLTF
TRBV5-1	TRBD2	TRBJ2-3	-	TGCGCCAGCAGCTTGGAAAGCGGGAGAGATACGCAGTATTTT	CASSLESGRDTQYF
TRBV19	TRBD1	TRBJ1-2	-	TGTGCCAGTAGTACCCACGGACAGGGAAGGGACTATGGCTACACCTTC	CASSTHGQGRDYGYTF
TRBV7-2	-	TRBJ2-7	few	TGTGCCAGCAGCTTCATAGGGCTCGAGCAGTACTTC	CASSFIGLEQYF
TRBV28	TRBD2	TRBJ2-7	-	TGTGCCAGCACCATAGCGGGAGAGTCCTACGAGCAGTACTTC	CASTIAGESYEQYF
TRBV29-1	TRBD1	TRBJ2-7	-	TGCAGCGTTGAAGTCGGGACAGGGTTTACCGAGCAGTACTTC	CSVEVGTGFTEQYF
TRBV5-1	-	TRBJ2-3	many	TGCGCCAGCAGCCCCCGTGGAGGGGCCGCAGATACGCAGTATTTT	CASSPRGGAADTQYF
TRBV28	-	TRBJ2-6	-	TGTGCCAGCGCCCGGACGGACAACTCTGGGGCCAACGTCCTGACTTTC	CASARTDNSGANVLTF
TRBV4-1	-	TRBJ1-4	few	TGCGCCAGCAGCCAAGATCCCTGGGAGGCTAATGAAAAACTGTTTTTT	CASSQDPWEANEKLFF
TRBV5-1	TRBD2	TRBJ2-2	-	TGCGCCAGCAGCCTAATAGCGGGAGAGTCCGGGGAGCTGTTTTTT	CASSLIAGESGELFF
TRBV5-6	TRBD1	TRBJ1-1	-	TGTGCCAGCAGCTTAACGGGACAGGGTGCACTCGTCGCTTTCTTT	CASSLTGQGALVAFF
TRBV27	-	TRBJ2-3	once	TGTGCCAGCGGGGTGGTTGCTGATTCTGTGCAGTATTTT	CASGVVADSVQYF
TRBV5-1	-	TRBJ2-7	-	TGCGCCAGCAGCTTGGGCACCCAGGGGAACGAGCAGTACTTC	CASSLGTQGNEQYF
TRBV15	-	TRBJ1-1	-	TGTGCCACCAGCAGCCGGGGTGTCGGCACTGAAGCTTTCTTT	CATSSRGVGTEAFF
TRBV2	TRBD2	TRBJ2-7	-	TGTGCCAGCACAGGACTAGCGGGACTTTCCGAGCAGTACTTC	CASTGLAGLSEQYF
TRBV10-3	-	TRBJ1-4	-	TGTGCCATCAGTGCAGGACGGGGGAAAGGAGCAACTAATGAAAAACTGTTTTTT	CAISAGRGKGATNEKLFF
TRBV11-3	TRBD1	TRBJ1-1	-	TGTGCCAGCAGCTTAGGGACAGGGGGAAGGGACACTGAAGCTTTCTTT	CASSLGTGGRDTEAFF
TRBV4-3	-	TRBJ2-7	many	TGCGCCAGCAGCCGCGGGACTGAAAAGTACGAGCAGTACTTC	CASSRGTEKYEQYF
TRBV2	TRBD2	TRBJ2-7	-	TGTGCCAGCAGTGCGAGTAGCGGGGTTGTCTACGAGCAGTACTTC	CASSASSGVVYEQYF
TRBV28	TRBD1	TRBJ2-7	-	TGTGCCAGCAGTTCACACCCGCCGGACAGGGCCAAAGAGTACTTC	CASSSHPPDRAKEYF
TRBV18	-	TRBJ2-1	-	TGTGCCAGCTCATTTTCCCAAAGGTTCACGGAGCAGTTCTTC	CASSFSQRFTEQFF
TRBV9	-	TRBJ1-1	-	TGTGCCAGCAGCGTAGAACTTTGGAACACTGAAGCTTTCTTT	CASSVELWNTEAFF
TRBV30	-	TRBJ2-7	-	TGTGCCTGGAGTCCCCGGCCTCGGGAGAACTACGAGCAGTACTTC	CAWSPRPRENYEQYF
TRBV5-1	-	TRBJ1-1	few	TGCGCCAGCAGCTTGGAGGTCGACACGACAGCTTTCTTT	CASSLEVDTTAFF
TRBV11-1	TRBD2	TRBJ2-3	-	TGTGCCAGCAGCCTAGGACTAGCGGGAAGAGATACGCAGTATTTT	CASSLGLAGRDTQYF
TRBV9	-	TRBJ1-2	-	TGTGCCAGCACCCCTACGGGACAAAGAGGAGGCTACACCTTC	CASTPTGQRGGYTF
TRBV19	TRBD2	TRBJ2-1	-	TGTGCCAGTAGTGGCATGGGACTAGGGAGTAATGAGCAGTTCTTC	CASSGMGLGSNEQFF
TRBV16	-	TRBJ2-2	-	TGTGCCAGCAGCCAATACCGTGCCGGGGAGCTGTTTTTT	CASSQYRAGELFF
TRBV18	TRBD1	TRBJ2-2	-	TGTGCCAGCTCATCAACCCCGACAGGGGGAACCGGGGAGCTGTTTTTT	CASSSTPTGGTGELFF
TRBV30	-	TRBJ1-2	-	TGTGCCTGGAGTTTGACAGGCAACGATGGCTACACCTTC	CAWSLTGNDGYTF
TRBV28	-	TRBJ2-3	once	TGTGCCAGCTTTTACACAGATACGCAGTATTTT	CASFYTDTQYF
TRBV15	-	TRBJ2-1	once	TGTGCCACCAGCAGAGATCCGCTAGCAGGGAATGAGCAGTTCTTC	CATSRDPLAGNEQFF
TRBV4-2	-	TRBJ2-1	-	TGTGCCAGCAGCCTTACCAGCGGTGGGTACAATGAGCAGTTCTTC	CASSLTSGGYNEQFF
TRBV30	TRBD1	TRBJ2-7	-	TGTGCCTGGGGGAAACCGGACAGGGAAGGCGAGCAGTACTTC	CAWGKPDREGEQYF
TRBV7-3	-	TRBJ1-1	-	TGTGCCAGCAGCTCTCAGGTGGGAGGCACTGAAGCTTTCTTT	CASSSQVGGTEAFF
TRBV11-2	TRBD2	TRBJ2-5	-	TGTGCCAGCAGCTTCGGCCGCGGGGGAACAGAGACCCAGTACTTC	CASSFGRGGTETQYF
TRBV25-1	TRBD1	TRBJ2-3	-	TGTGCCAGCAGTGTTAGGTCCGGACAGGGCACAGATACGCAGTATTTT	CASSVRSGQGTDTQYF
TRBV4-2	TRBD2	TRBJ2-1	-	TGTGCCAGCAGCCAACCGCCCCTAGCGGGTGTAAATGAGCAGTTCTTC	CASSQPPLAGVNEQFF